The clone carrying this TCR beta chain was picked up many times. In the original analysis: Quantification of nucleated cells was approximated via reference gene primer amplification. Sequenced by immunoSEQ multiplex PCR; TCRdb stores in-frame clones only, minus some. V and J calls and clone size come straight from that table; D and trimming were deduced from the DNA. The sample lists about 280,000 clones, 85% occurring once. Germline CDR1 reads SGHTA; CDR2 reads FQGTGA. V was cut by 1 base and J by 3 bases, with 10 bases left in between. The CDR3 length is 15 residues. This sample was included in a study of blood T cell repertoires in COVID-19.

Sequencing was done on a sample of peripheral blood. This TCR was sampled from a human donor in a cohort sampled during active COVID-19. The rearrangement links TRBV7-3 to TRBJ2-1; D gene ambiguous. The DNA of the CDR3 is TGTGCCAGCAGCTTAAATGTCGGAGTCTACAATGAGCAGTTCTTC. Protein product: CASSLNVGVYNEQFF.